This TCR beta chain was obtained from a study of T cells in women clearing cervical HPV infection. Study in general: Case blood drawn at lesion detection; control blood after infection cleared. Study conclusions and caveats: A classifier using richness and V gene abundances reached an AUC of approximately 0.79.

Repertoires were generated with immunoSEQ multiplex PCR, while TCRdb's copy carries only in-frame clones and drops some. Its clone listing holds about 36,000 clones. As for this clone: The antigen is not known. With the read ending 3 residues before the CDR3 end, the germline J gene is used to fill in that end.

The CDR3 extends over 15 amino acids. CDR1 is MNHEY, CDR2 SMNVEV, per germline (reference sequence). J was trimmed by 5 bases and V by 5 bases; bases with no gene match: 8. The gene calls are TRBV27 and TRBJ2-4, with 8 bases lining up with TRBD2. The receptor's source is a woman between 18 and 75 years old with a cervical HPV16 infection that either progressed to CIN3+ or cleared (not recorded which). Input material: blood buffy coat. CDR3 protein: CASSQIGTRENIQYF. The DNA read from the CDR3 is TGTGCCAGCAGTCAAATAGGGACTAGAGAAAACATT.